The 20 T cell receptor beta chains reported below all come from one sample, sequenced in a study of cytomegalovirus exposure and HLA in healthy donors. The PCR was carried out with 60 Vbeta primers and 13 Jbeta primers. Clones were sequenced by immunoSEQ multiplex PCR, and TCRdb holds only the in-frame ones, with some missing. The sample shows around 130,000 clones, more than 80% of them seen only once. Sequencing used PBMCs. These receptors came from a male donor in good health and CMV-seronegative.

The rearrangement links TRBV19 to TRBJ1-1, with 10 bases matching TRBD1. The CDR3 totals 16 residues. The J segment lost 0 bases and the V segment lost 7 bases, leaving 8 bases of the junction unmatched. The germline V gene encodes CDR1 LNHDA and CDR2 SQIVND (reference sequence). The DNA of the CDR3 is TGTGCCAGTACCCCTGACAGGGGGCGGGTGAACACTGAAGCTTTCTTT. As protein: CASTPDRGRVNTEAFF.

The J gene is TRBJ1-2, the V gene TRBV19, with D unresolved. V was shortened by 4 bases and J by 2 bases, with 14 bases between the two germline ends. There are 15 residues in the CDR3. The V gene's germline CDR1 is LNHDA and CDR2 SQIVND (reference sequence). The DNA of the CDR3 is TGTGCCAGTAGTAGGGCGTCGGGGAAGAACTATGGCTACACCTTC. Protein sequence: CASSRASGKNYGYTF.

This chain connects TRBV7-2 to TRBJ2-1, with TRBD2 matching 12 bases. The CDR3 is made up of 15 amino acids. The trim removed 6 bases at V and 7 bases at J, leaving 7 bases unmatched. The germline gives CDR1 SGHTA, CDR2 FQGNSA. CDR3 bases: TGTGCCAGCAGTTCGACTAGCGGGAGTGGGAATGAGCAGTTCTTC. Translation gives CASSSTSGSGNEQFF.

CDR3 residues: CASSLVPRRGADYGYTF. The DNA for the CDR3 is TGTGCCAGCAGCTTGGTGCCACGGAGGGGCGCGGACTATGGCTACACCTTC. The gene calls are TRBV5-6 and TRBJ1-2; D is perhaps TRBD1 (5 bases). The ends were cut back, 0 bases at V and 3 bases at J, with 18 bases in the middle. There are 17 residues in the CDR3. Germline lookup yields CDR1 SGHDT and CDR2 YYEEEE.

The V and J genes are TRBV5-4 and TRBJ2-5, with D maybe TRBD2 (6 bases). The CDR3 is made up of 14 amino acids. V lost 4 bases and J 1 base, leaving 11 bases between the germline ends. Germline CDR1 SGHNT, CDR2 YYREEE (reference sequence). CDR3 loop: CASSPGDFQETQYF. The DNA of the CDR3 is TGTGCCAGCAGCCCCGGGGACTTCCAAGAGACCCAGTACTTC.

The gene calls are TRBV19 and TRBJ1-2; no reliable D call. Trimming removed 6 bases from V and 8 bases from J, with 16 bases in between. This CDR3 spans 13 amino acids. Germline assignment: CDR1 LNHDA and CDR2 SQIVND (reference sequence). CDR3 nucleotide sequence: TGTGCCAGTAGCCGCCCCGACCGACTGGGCTACACCTTC. This encodes CASSRPDRLGYTF.

The chain uses TRBV18 and TRBJ1-1, with 9 bases aligning to TRBD1. J lost 7 bases, V lost 3 bases, and 3 bases had no gene match. The CDR3 has 13 amino acids. Germline V gives CDR1 KGHSH, CDR2 LQKENI. The CDR3 protein is CASSPGTGNEAFF. In nucleotides, the CDR3 is TGTGCCAGCTCACCCGGGACAGGGAATGAAGCTTTCTTT.

In its sample, this clone was seen a few times. V and J are TRBV9 and TRBJ1-3, with 9 positions matching TRBD1. This CDR3 region has 16 residues. V shed 3 bases, J shed 3 bases, and the junction held 7 bases outside the gene matches. Germline CDR1 SGDLS, CDR2 YYNGEE. CDR3 sequence reads: CASSEGQGLRGNTIYF. The CDR3 nucleotides are TGTGCCAGCAGCGAGGGACAGGGATTACGTGGAAACACCATATATTTT.

This chain connects TRBV30 to TRBJ1-3; D perhaps matches TRBD1 (5 bases). V lost 5 bases to trimming and J lost 0 bases, with 5 bases between them. The CDR3 covers 12 residues. CDR1 and CDR2 from the germline V gene are GTSNPN and SVGIG (reference sequence). CDR3: CAWGHSGNTIYF. The CDR3 DNA reads TGTGCCTGGGGACACTCTGGAAACACCATATATTTT.

This chain joins TRBV7-2 and TRBJ2-7; 10 bases map to TRBD2. Germline CDR1 and CDR2: SGHTA and FQGNSA. The V and J ends lost 5 bases and 7 bases, in that order; junction bases with no gene match: 11. The length of the CDR3 is 15 residues. The CDR3 nucleotides read TGTGCCAGCAGCCACCGGGGTCTAGCGGGGGAGGAGCAGTACTTC. This translates into CASSHRGLAGEEQYF.

The chain combines TRBV4-1 with TRBJ2-3; the D gene is possibly TRBD2 (5 bases). Germline CDR1 and CDR2: MGHRA and YSYEKL. The CDR3 runs 14 residues. Trimming left V 3 bases short and J 3 bases short, with 10 bases between. CDR3 amino acids: CASSQEAVTDTQYF. DNA for the CDR3: TGCGCCAGCAGCCAGGAGGCCGTGACAGATACGCAGTATTTT.

This rearrangement joins TRBV4-1 to TRBJ1-2; D is unresolved. The CDR3 totals 13 residues. Trimming took off 4 bases at V and 10 bases at J, with 16 bases between the two ends. Per germline, CDR1 MGHRA and CDR2 YSYEKL. The CDR3 sequence: CASSPLAGQDYTF. CDR3 coding DNA: TGCGCCAGCAGCCCCCTTGCCGGTCAGGACTACACCTTC.

The chain employs TRBV5-5 and TRBJ2-2; the match to TRBD2 covers 7 bases. CDR3 length: 16 residues. V was pared by 0 bases and J by 5 bases, with 7 bases of the junction left unmatched. Germline V gene sequence: CDR1 SGHKS, CDR2 YYEKEE (reference sequence). The CDR3 spells CASSLDNWRGTGELFF. The DNA for the CDR3 is TGTGCCAGCAGCTTGGATAACTGGCGGGGGACCGGGGAGCTGTTTTTT.

The rearrangement links TRBV27 to TRBJ2-7; 8 nucleotides agree with TRBD1. The CDR3 is 15 amino acids. Germline V CDR1 and CDR2: MNHEY, SMNVEV (reference sequence). V trimming: 0 bases; J trimming: 5 bases; junction bases outside the gene matches: 6. The CDR3 DNA is TGTGCCAGCAGTTTATCGCGCAGGGGGCATAACGAGCAGTACTTC. It specifies CASSLSRRGHNEQYF.

V and J are TRBV9 and TRBJ2-7, with TRBD2 matching over 9 bases. Trimming removed 4 bases from V and 5 bases from J; junction bases left unmatched: 13. The CDR3 has 16 amino acids. Germline loops: CDR1 SGDLS, CDR2 YYNGEE. CDR3 protein: CASSSGWGAGGHEQYF. The CDR3 coding sequence is TGTGCCAGCAGCTCCGGGTGGGGAGCGGGAGGTCACGAGCAGTACTTC.

This clone was seen more than once but under ten times. This chain joins TRBV5-1 and TRBJ2-5; TRBD1 agrees at 12 bases. The ends lost 4 bases at V and 5 bases at J; junction bases unmatched: 18. CDR1 and CDR2 (germline): SGHRS, YFSETQ. CDR3 size: 19 residues. For the CDR3, the DNA is TGCGCCAGCAGCCTCGTCGGTCCGGGACAGGGGGCGAATAGGGAGACCCAGTACTTC. Translated: CASSLVGPGQGANRETQYF.

Regarding this clone: Its ends do not fully match the called genes, so a read error is possible. The chain links TRBV5-1 to TRBJ2-1; 11 bases map to TRBD2. The CDR3 has 16 residues. Germline V gene lookup returns CDR1 SGHRS and CDR2 YFSETQ. The CDR3 protein is CAGSSTTGTSGHEQFF. CDR3 nucleotides: TGCGCCGGCAGCTCAACAACCGGGACTAGCGGCCATGAGCAGTTCTTC.

This clone has just a few counts. V gene TRBV7-3 combines with J gene TRBJ2-3; 9 nucleotides align to TRBD2. Germline V gene lookup returns CDR1 SGHTA and CDR2 FQGTGA. V lost 5 bases and J lost 2; bases outside the gene matches: 5. The CDR3 covers 15 residues. In nucleotides, the CDR3 is TGTGCCAGCAGCCCGCTAGCGGGGTTCACAGATACGCAGTATTTT. Translated, it gives CASSPLAGFTDTQYF. Full variable domain (outside the CDR3, taken from reference TRBV7-3 and TRBJ2-3): GAGVSQTPSNKVTEKGKYVELRCDPISGHTALYWYRQSLGQGPEFLIYFQGTGAADDSGLPNDRFFAVRPEGSVSTLKIQRTERGDSAVYLCASSPLAGFTDTQYFGPGTRLTVL.

The rearrangement uses TRBV4-1 and TRBJ2-7; TRBD1 aligns across 7 bases. Germline V gene data show CDR1 as MGHRA and CDR2 as YSYEKL. CDR3 length equals 14 residues. V gave up 6 bases and J gave up 3 bases; unmatched junction bases: 8. The CDR3 spells CASSSGQIRYEQYF. CDR3 DNA sequence: TGCGCCAGCAGTTCGGGACAGATACGCTACGAGCAGTACTTC.

The V gene is TRBV6-6, the J gene TRBJ2-7; 8 bases map to TRBD1. V shed 8 bases and J 6 bases; nucleotides not matched to a gene: 6. The CDR3 length is 12 residues. The germline gives CDR1 MNHNY, CDR2 SVGAGI (reference sequence). For the CDR3, the DNA is TGTGCCAGCCGGCAGGGGGCTGGCGAGCAGTACTTC. Its protein product is CASRQGAGEQYF.